Below, 4 T cell receptor beta chains from the same sample are listed, as sequenced in a study of blood T cells in healthy people across ages. Primed by a sample-barcoded 5' primer and a J-beta primer mix, a second PCR proceeded for roughly 6 to 12 cycles. TCRdb fed the 5' RACE reads into MiXCR, producing one record per CDR3 protein. The table includes fewer than 900,000 distinct CDR3 sequences, around 46% detected once. The sample consisted of blood. These receptors all stem from a woman aged 55-70 years in good health.

The CDR3 region is CASTPTGNSYEQYF. CDR3 DNA: TGTGCCAGCACCCCGACAGGGAACTCCTACGAGCAGTACTTC. This chain joins TRBV9 and TRBJ2-7, with 7 bases fitting TRBD1. The V and J ends lost 6 bases and 0 bases, in that order; junction bases with no gene match: 6. This CDR3 region has 14 residues. Germline CDR1 reads SGDLS; CDR2 reads YYNGEE.

The chain combines TRBV29-1 with TRBJ1-1, with TRBD1 matching over 8 bases. The germline CDR1 and CDR2 sequences are SQVTM and ANQGSEA. The V gene end was trimmed by 7 bases and the J gene end by 6 bases; junction bases not matched to a gene: 10. This CDR3 comprises 13 residues. CDR3 loop: CSAGTGRDAEAFF. The CDR3 DNA is TGCAGCGCTGGGACAGGTAGGGACGCTGAAGCTTTCTTT. The whole variable domain, remainder taken from reference TRBV29-1 and TRBJ1-1, is SAVISQKPSRDICQRGTSLTIQCQVDSQVTMMFWYRQQPGQSLTLIATANQGSEATYESGFVIDKFPISRPNLTFSTLTVSNMSPEDSSIYLCSAGTGRDAEAFFGQGTRLTVV.

V is TRBV4-3 and J is TRBJ2-1; perhaps TRBD1 as D (6 bases). The ends were cut back, 1 base at V and 7 bases at J, with 8 bases in the middle. The germline V gene has CDR1 LGHNA and CDR2 YSLEER. This CDR3 contains 13 residues. This chain's CDR3 is CASSQGQGNEQFF. In DNA form, the CDR3 reads TGCGCCAGCAGCCAAGGGCAGGGGAATGAGCAGTTCTTC.

V gene TRBV27 combines with J gene TRBJ2-5; TRBD2 agrees at 10 bases. The J call could be wrong; TRBJ2-7 is a better fit for the DNA end. Germline CDR1 is MNHEY and CDR2 is SMNVEV (reference sequence). The CDR3 runs 16 residues. CDR3 nucleotide sequence: TGTGCCAGCAGTTCACCCACTATAGCGGGAGGCCACGAGCAGTACTTC. It specifies CASSSPTIAGGHEQYF.